This TCR beta chain is drawn from a study of CD8 T cells in Susac syndrome. Negative isolation yielded CD4+ and CD8+ T cells, and FACS enriched TEMRA cells. Concerning this clonotype: The germline gene is not matched at one end of the junction; a read error may be the cause.

An input of 0.5 to 1 ug of RNA was subjected to reverse transcription using random hexamers. TCRdb fed the immunoSEQ multiplex PCR reads into MiXCR, producing one record per CDR3 protein. The sample yields some 300,000 distinct CDR3 sequences, about nine tenths seen once. This CDR3 has 15 residues. CDR1 is SGDLS and CDR2 is YYNGEE in the germline V gene. The sample taken for sequencing was CD8+ T cells from PBMCs. This receptor was identified in a human donor with multiple sclerosis. J is TRBJ1-1 and V is TRBV9; 7 nucleotides match TRBD1. The CDR3 nucleotides are TGTGCCAGCAGCGAGAGCGGGACAGCCGATATAGAGTTGGTCTTT. This codes for CASSESGTADIELVF.